The T cell receptor beta chain described here comes from a study of shared clonotypes between healthy human individuals. The overall study: Per-donor plates numbered three CD4 naive, three CD4 memory, two CD8 naive and one CD8 memory. Study observations and caveats: Generation probability values for non-shared clonotypes were lower than those for clonotypes shared by all four donors.

Naive CD4+ cells were CD45RA-selected; the remaining cells were memory. With 4 bases removed from V and 0 bases from J, the gap between germline ends came to 7 bases. This CDR3 region has 15 residues. Germline values: CDR1 MRHNA, CDR2 SNTAGT. Of note for this clone: Its antigen is unknown.

The protocol was immunoSEQ multiplex PCR, while the TCRdb copy is restricted to in-frame clones and leaves out a portion. This table holds more than 550,000 clones, approximately 72% found once. The sequenced material came from memory CD4+ T cells sorted from blood. As for subset: CD45RA-negative fraction. The chain uses TRBV6-4 and TRBJ2-6; D gene ambiguous. The sequence came from a woman in her twenties or thirties in good health. The chain's CDR3 is CASSATHSGANVLTF. CDR3 nucleotide sequence: TGTGCCAGCAGTGCCACCCACTCTGGGGCCAACGTCCTGACTTTC.